The 29 T cell receptor beta chains below come from one sample, sequenced in a study of T-cell memory formation after mild COVID-19. From the 5' RACE reads, TCRdb called clonotypes with MiXCR, one entry per CDR3 protein. The data show 350,000 to 500,000 distinct CDR3 sequences, with about 20% seen just once and 20% to 25% held by the top ten. Specimen: PBMCs or a T cell subset sorted from them (not recorded which). Receptors were obtained from a man aged 18 to 35 who had mild COVID-19 (a few samples of this study predate the infection). Cell type and time point are not known.

CDR3: CASSLESVSPLHF. CDR3 DNA: TGTGCCAGCAGCTTGGAATCGGTCTCACCCCTCCACTTT. The J gene is TRBJ1-6, the V gene TRBV7-2; unclear D gene. Germline V gives CDR1 SGHTA, CDR2 FQGNSA. The CDR3 is 13 amino acids. The V end lost 3 bases, the J end lost 10 bases, and 10 bases lay between the germline ends.

The rearrangement uses TRBV24-1 and TRBJ1-4; D call uncertain. Looked up from germline, CDR1 is KGHDR and CDR2 is SFDVKD. This CDR3 has 14 amino acids. The germline V and J ends were trimmed by 3 bases and 0 bases, with 4 bases remaining between them. In nucleotides, the CDR3 is TGTGCCACCAGTGATACAACAACTAATGAAAAACTGTTTTTT. It codes for CATSDTTTNEKLFF.

This clonotype was picked up many times. CDR3 loop: CASSYAVAGTEAFF. CDR3 nucleotides: TGTGCCAGCAGTTACGCGGTAGCGGGCACTGAAGCTTTCTTT. This chain uses TRBV6-6 with TRBJ1-1; D call uncertain. Deletions cut 2 bases from V and 4 bases from J, with 11 bases between. Germline V gene data show CDR1 as MNHNY and CDR2 as SVGAGI (reference sequence). The CDR3 length is 14 residues.

This clonotype was observed a handful of times. This chain uses TRBV12-3 or TRBV12-4 with TRBJ1-1, with TRBD1 as a possible D gene (6 bases). V shed 6 bases and J shed 0 bases, with 11 bases lying between them. The CDR3 extends over 14 amino acids. CDR3 in DNA: TGTGCCAGCAGGTGGACAGCAATGAACACTGAAGCTTTCTTT. It specifies CASRWTAMNTEAFF.

This clonotype came up a few times. The chain uses TRBV4-3 and TRBJ2-2; D is unresolved. The CDR3 spans 13 residues. Trimming shortened V by 4 bases and J by 4 bases, and 7 bases separated the two germline ends. CDR1 LGHNA and CDR2 YSLEER come from the germline V gene. The DNA of the CDR3 is TGCGCCAGCAGCCTAACTTCCACCGGGGAGCTGTTTTTT. Its translation: CASSLTSTGELFF.

The rearrangement uses TRBV28 and TRBJ1-6; D is possibly TRBD1 (5 bases). Germline V gives CDR1 MDHEN, CDR2 SYDVKM. Trimming cost V 8 bases and J 14 bases, with 16 bases left between them. The CDR3 spans 12 residues. The CDR3 DNA sequence: TGTGCCAGCGGGACTATGACGGCGTCCCTCCACTTT. Its translation is CASGTMTASLHF.

This clonotype has a count of ten or more. The chain joins TRBV7-6 to TRBJ1-1; D ambiguous. The germline V gene has CDR1 SGHVS and CDR2 FNYEAQ. Trimming took off 0 bases at V and 4 bases at J, with 9 bases between the two ends. The CDR3 has 14 residues. CDR3 sequence: CASSLAGGGTEAFF. The CDR3 DNA reads TGTGCCAGCAGCTTAGCGGGAGGTGGCACTGAAGCTTTCTTT.

The J gene is TRBJ1-1, the V gene TRBV5-1; a weak D match, TRBD1 (5 bases). V lost 0 bases and J 7 bases, leaving 16 bases between the germline ends. CDR3 length: 15 residues. CDR1 and CDR2 (germline): SGHRS, YFSETQ. The CDR3 DNA follows: TGCGCCAGCAGCTTGGAAGCCCATGGGGGGAATGAAGCTTTCTTT. Its protein is CASSLEAHGGNEAFF.

The rearrangement uses TRBV29-1 and TRBJ1-2; D unclear. CDR1 is SQVTM, CDR2 ANQGSEA, per germline. The ends were cut back, 7 bases at V and 6 bases at J, with 9 bases in the middle. The CDR3 contains 10 residues. CDR3 nucleotides: TGCAGCGCTAGGAAGGATGGCTACACCTTC. It is translated as CSARKDGYTF.

Only a few counts were recorded for this clonotype. The chain employs TRBV7-2 and TRBJ1-5; D remains unclear. The V end lost 5 bases, the J end lost 3 bases, and 11 bases lay between the germline ends. Germline V gives CDR1 SGHTA, CDR2 FQGNSA. This CDR3 region has 14 residues. The CDR3 nucleotides read TGTGCCAGCAGCCGCGGGCCGATCAATCAGCCCCAGCATTTT. Translated: CASSRGPINQPQHF.

The chain combines TRBV3-1 with TRBJ2-7, with 8 bases matching TRBD2. The CDR3 consists of 17 residues. Trimming removed 1 base from V and 6 bases from J; junction bases left unmatched: 14. CDR1 LGHDT and CDR2 YNNKEL come from the germline V gene (reference sequence). The CDR3 DNA sequence: TGTGCCAGCAGCCAAGCCAGCGGGGGATCTCTCGGGCGCGAGCAGTACTTC. As protein: CASSQASGGSLGREQYF.

This clonotype has only a few counts. V is TRBV6-2 or TRBV6-3 and J is TRBJ2-7; D ambiguous. Germline CDR1 MNHEY, CDR2 SVGEGT. This CDR3 contains 13 residues. The germline V and J ends were trimmed by 2 bases and 6 bases, with 11 bases remaining between them. This chain's CDR3 is CASSYGDATEQYF. The DNA of the CDR3 is TGTGCCAGCAGTTACGGAGACGCCACCGAGCAGTACTTC.

The chain employs TRBV5-1 and TRBJ1-2, with 10 bases that match TRBD1. Trimming cost V 4 bases and J 8 bases; bases outside gene matches: 8. Looked up from germline, CDR1 is SGHRS and CDR2 is YFSETQ. This CDR3 is built from 14 residues. The CDR3 sequence is CASSPGGTGVGYTF. CDR3 nucleotides: TGCGCCAGCAGCCCCGGAGGGACAGGGGTCGGCTACACCTTC.

This clonotype was recorded a few times. The genes are TRBV6-5 and TRBJ1-4; D might be TRBD1 (6 bases). V was trimmed by 0 bases and J by 0 bases, leaving 8 bases between them. The CDR3 runs 16 residues. CDR1 and CDR2 (germline): MNHEY, SVGAGI. CDR3 nucleotides: TGTGCCAGCAGTTACTCGAGACAGGCAACTAATGAAAAACTGTTTTTT. Translated, it gives CASSYSRQATNEKLFF.

This clonotype was counted many times. The gene calls are TRBV5-1 and TRBJ2-3; possibly TRBD2 for D (7 bases). This CDR3 comprises 16 residues. With 1 base removed from V and 2 bases from J, the gap between germline ends came to 14 bases. In germline, CDR1 is SGHRS, CDR2 YFSETQ. In nucleotides, the CDR3 is TGCGCCAGCAGCTTGAGGGTGGGGGGGCCCACAGATACGCAGTATTTT. It is translated as CASSLRVGGPTDTQYF.

This clonotype has more than one count but fewer than ten. The chain links TRBV19 to TRBJ2-7; perhaps TRBD2 as D (6 bases). Germline CDR1 LNHDA, CDR2 SQIVND (reference sequence). The CDR3 has 16 amino acids. Trimming shortened V by 5 bases and J by 1 base, and 18 bases separated the two germline ends. The CDR3 sequence is CASSPSWRERSYEQYF. CDR3 nucleotide sequence: TGTGCCAGTAGTCCTAGCTGGAGGGAGAGATCCTACGAGCAGTACTTC.

This clonotype was seen at least ten times. V usage is TRBV6-2 or TRBV6-3 and J usage is TRBJ2-7; D might be TRBD1 (5 bases). There are 13 residues in the CDR3. CDR1 and CDR2 (germline): MNHEY, SVGEGT. V dropped 6 bases and J dropped 2 bases, with 11 bases sitting between them. CDR3 bases: TGTGCCAGCAGCCTTGACAGTGCCTACGAGCAGTACGTC. Translated: CASSLDSAYEQYV.

This clonotype was counted a few times. The V and J genes are TRBV7-9 and TRBJ1-4; D is possibly TRBD1 (6 bases). Germline CDR1 and CDR2: SEHNR and FQNEAQ (reference sequence). CDR3 size: 20 residues. V was pared by 3 bases and J by 6 bases, with 29 bases between. The CDR3 DNA sequence: TGTGCCAGCAGCTTCCCCCTCGGTAACAGGGAATTTTTCTTTCATGAAAAACTGTTTTTT. This codes for CASSFPLGNREFFFHEKLFF.

This chain joins TRBV15 and TRBJ2-1; unclear D gene. Germline assignment: CDR1 LNHNV and CDR2 YYDKDF (reference sequence). The length of the CDR3 is 15 residues. Trimming took off 0 bases at V and 0 bases at J, with 6 bases between the two ends. As DNA, the CDR3 is TGTGCCACCAGCAGAGACAGGAGCTCCTACAATGAGCAGTTCTTC. Translation gives CATSRDRSSYNEQFF.

This clonotype appeared a few times. This rearrangement joins TRBV6-5 to TRBJ2-2, with 7 bases identical to TRBD1. The CDR3 extends over 15 amino acids. Losses at the gene ends were 4 bases for V and 9 bases for J; bases not matched to a gene: 11. Germline-derived CDR1 and CDR2 are MNHEY and SVGAGI. The CDR3 protein is CASSFHGTALRELFF. The DNA for the CDR3 is TGTGCCAGCAGTTTCCATGGGACAGCCCTCCGGGAGCTGTTTTTT.

V usage is TRBV6-2 or TRBV6-3 and J usage is TRBJ2-1, with TRBD2 identical over 8 bases. Germline CDR1 is MNHEY and CDR2 is SVGEGT. The CDR3 extends over 16 amino acids. V shed 6 bases and J 2 bases; nucleotides not matched to a gene: 9. In nucleotides, the CDR3 is TGTGCCAGCAGCCGCATTAGACTAGCGACCTACAATGAGCAGTTCTTC. This gives the protein CASSRIRLATYNEQFF.

In its sample, this clonotype was seen many times. The chain links TRBV28 to TRBJ2-3; D may be TRBD1 or TRBD2 (5 bases each). V was trimmed by 5 bases and J by 6 bases, leaving 15 bases between them. The CDR3 contains 14 residues. Germline lookup yields CDR1 MDHEN and CDR2 SYDVKM. CDR3 residues: CASSIGATGDTQYF. The CDR3 DNA follows: TGTGCCAGCAGTATCGGGGCAACGGGGGATACGCAGTATTTT.

This chain uses TRBV12-3 or TRBV12-4 with TRBJ1-2; possibly TRBD1 for D (5 bases). The CDR3 spans 14 residues. V was trimmed by 5 bases and J by 4 bases, leaving 14 bases between them. The CDR3 loop reads CASSELGGVYGYTF. DNA for the CDR3: TGTGCCAGCAGTGAACTCGGGGGGGTCTATGGCTACACCTTC.

This clonotype was observed a handful of times. V and J are TRBV7-2 and TRBJ1-1, with TRBD1 as a possible D gene (6 bases). The CDR3 covers 15 residues. Trimming left V 5 bases short and J 4 bases short, with 17 bases between. Germline V CDR1 and CDR2: SGHTA, FQGNSA. The chain's CDR3 is CASSPGGPEGTEAFF. CDR3 in DNA: TGTGCCAGCAGCCCCGGGGGGCCGGAGGGCACTGAAGCTTTCTTT.

This clonotype was seen only a few times. V is TRBV15 and J is TRBJ2-3, with TRBD1 identical over 9 bases. Trimming removed 6 bases from V and 6 bases from J; junction bases left unmatched: 4. This CDR3 is built from 13 residues. CDR1 is LNHNV and CDR2 is YYDKDF in the germline V gene (reference sequence). This chain's CDR3 is CATRDRGADTQYF. The CDR3 nucleotides read TGTGCCACCAGGGACAGGGGAGCCGATACGCAGTATTTT.

This clonotype was counted between two and nine times. This chain links TRBV10-3 with TRBJ1-6, with 7 bases identical to TRBD1. The CDR3 loop spans 15 amino acids. In germline, CDR1 is ENHRY, CDR2 SYGVKD. Trimming removed 1 base from V and 6 bases from J; junction bases left unmatched: 3. CDR3 amino acids: CAISEFGQVNSPLHF. CDR3 coding DNA: TGTGCCATCAGTGAGTTCGGACAGGTTAATTCACCCCTCCACTTT.

The chain has TRBV5-1 and TRBJ1-5; 8 bases match TRBD1. CDR1 is SGHRS and CDR2 is YFSETQ in the germline V gene. V was pared by 2 bases and J by 5 bases, with 6 bases of the junction left unmatched. The CDR3 runs 15 residues. In DNA form, the CDR3 reads TGCGCCAGCAGCTTCACCGGGACAGGTGATCAGCCCCAGCATTTT. Translated, it gives CASSFTGTGDQPQHF.

This clonotype was seen more than once but under ten times. The chain employs TRBV25-1 and TRBJ2-5; 9 bases align to TRBD1. Germline V CDR1 and CDR2: MGHDK, SYGVNS. V lost 8 bases, J lost 3 bases, and 4 bases stayed unmatched. The CDR3 extends over 13 amino acids. The CDR3 nucleotides are TGTGCCAGCTTGGGACAGGGAGAAGAGACCCAGTACTTC. Its translation is CASLGQGEETQYF.

The chain carries TRBV6-2 or TRBV6-3 and TRBJ2-7; TRBD2 aligns across 14 bases. The J segment lost 7 bases and the V segment lost 6 bases, leaving 8 bases of the junction unmatched. Germline assignment: CDR1 MNHEY and CDR2 SVGEGT. The CDR3 sequence is 15 residues long. The DNA for the CDR3 is TGTGCCAGCAGCTGGGGACTAGCGGGGGTGAGAGAGCAGTACTTC. Amino acids: CASSWGLAGVREQYF.